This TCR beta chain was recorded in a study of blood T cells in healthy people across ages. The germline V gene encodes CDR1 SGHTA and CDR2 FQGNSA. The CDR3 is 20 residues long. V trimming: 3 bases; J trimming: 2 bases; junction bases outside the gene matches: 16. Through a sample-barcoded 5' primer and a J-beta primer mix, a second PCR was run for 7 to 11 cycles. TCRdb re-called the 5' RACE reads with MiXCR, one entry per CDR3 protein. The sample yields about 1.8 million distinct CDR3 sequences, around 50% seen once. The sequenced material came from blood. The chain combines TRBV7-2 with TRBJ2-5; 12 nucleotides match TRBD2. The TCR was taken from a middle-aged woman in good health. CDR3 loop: CASSLDPSWTSGEKQETQYF. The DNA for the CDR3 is TGTGCCAGCAGCTTGGACCCCTCCTGGACTAGCGGGGAGAAACAAGAGACCCAGTACTTC.